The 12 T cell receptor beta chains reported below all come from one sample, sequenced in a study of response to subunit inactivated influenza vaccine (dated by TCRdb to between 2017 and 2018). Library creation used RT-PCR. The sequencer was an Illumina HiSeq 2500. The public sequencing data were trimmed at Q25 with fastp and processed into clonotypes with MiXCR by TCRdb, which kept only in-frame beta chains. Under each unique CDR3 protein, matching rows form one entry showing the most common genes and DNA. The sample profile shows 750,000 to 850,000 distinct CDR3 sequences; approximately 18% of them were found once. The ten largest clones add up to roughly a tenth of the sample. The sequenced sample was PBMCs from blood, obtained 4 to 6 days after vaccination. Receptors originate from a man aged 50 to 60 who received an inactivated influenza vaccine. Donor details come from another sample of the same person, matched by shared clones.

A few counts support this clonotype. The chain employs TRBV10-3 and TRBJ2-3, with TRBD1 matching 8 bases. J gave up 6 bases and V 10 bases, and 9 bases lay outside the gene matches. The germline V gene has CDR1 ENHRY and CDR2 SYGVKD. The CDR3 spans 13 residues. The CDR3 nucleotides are TGTGCCACCGCGACAGGGGAGTTTGATACGCAGTATTTT. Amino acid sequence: CATATGEFDTQYF.

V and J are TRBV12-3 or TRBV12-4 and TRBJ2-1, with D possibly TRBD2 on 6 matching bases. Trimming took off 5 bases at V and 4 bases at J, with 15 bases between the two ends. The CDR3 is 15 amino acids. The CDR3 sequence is CASSPRRDSYNEQFF. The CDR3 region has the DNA TGTGCCAGCAGTCCCCGTAGGGACTCTTACAATGAGCAGTTCTTC.

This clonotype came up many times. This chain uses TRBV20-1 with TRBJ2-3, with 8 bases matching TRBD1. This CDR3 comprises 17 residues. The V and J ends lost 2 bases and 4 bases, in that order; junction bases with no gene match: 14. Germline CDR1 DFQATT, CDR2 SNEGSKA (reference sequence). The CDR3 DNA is TGCAGTGCTAGATCCTTAGGAGGGCAGGGGGCCGCAGATACGCAGTATTTT. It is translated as CSARSLGGQGAADTQYF.

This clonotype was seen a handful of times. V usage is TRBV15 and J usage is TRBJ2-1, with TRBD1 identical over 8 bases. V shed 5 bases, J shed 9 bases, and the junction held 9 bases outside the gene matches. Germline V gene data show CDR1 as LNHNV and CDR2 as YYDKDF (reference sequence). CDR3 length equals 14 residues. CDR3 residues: CATSYRQGTGEQFF. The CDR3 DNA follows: TGTGCCACCAGCTATAGACAGGGGACGGGTGAGCAGTTCTTC.

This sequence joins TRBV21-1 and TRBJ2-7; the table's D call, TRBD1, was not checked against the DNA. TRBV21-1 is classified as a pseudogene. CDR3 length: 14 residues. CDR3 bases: TGTGCCAGCAGCATCGGGACATATCTTCTCGAGCAGTACTTC. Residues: CASSIGTYLLEQYF.

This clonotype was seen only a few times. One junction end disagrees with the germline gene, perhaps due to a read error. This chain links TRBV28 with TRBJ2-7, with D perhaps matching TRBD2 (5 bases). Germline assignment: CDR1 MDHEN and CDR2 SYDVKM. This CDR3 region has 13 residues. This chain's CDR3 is CASSSGMTYEQYF. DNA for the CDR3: TGTGCCAGCAGCTCCGGGATGACCTATGAGCAGTACTTC.

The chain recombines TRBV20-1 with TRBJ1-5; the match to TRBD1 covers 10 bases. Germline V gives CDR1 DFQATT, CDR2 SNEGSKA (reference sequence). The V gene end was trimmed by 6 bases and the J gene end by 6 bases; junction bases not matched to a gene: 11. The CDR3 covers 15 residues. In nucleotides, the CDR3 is TGCAGTGCCAGTCCCGGGACAGGGGACGGTCAGCCCCAGCATTTT. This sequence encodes CSASPGTGDGQPQHF.

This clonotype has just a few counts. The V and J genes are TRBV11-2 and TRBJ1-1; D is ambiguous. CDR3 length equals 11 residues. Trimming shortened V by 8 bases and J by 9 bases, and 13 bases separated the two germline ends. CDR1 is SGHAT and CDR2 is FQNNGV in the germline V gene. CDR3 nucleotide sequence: TGTGCCAGCGTTGGATGGCAGCAAGCTTTCTTT. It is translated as CASVGWQQAFF.

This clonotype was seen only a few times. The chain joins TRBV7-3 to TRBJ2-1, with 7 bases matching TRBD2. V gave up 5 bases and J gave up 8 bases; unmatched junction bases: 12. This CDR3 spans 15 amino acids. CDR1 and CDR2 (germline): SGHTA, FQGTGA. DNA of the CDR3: TGTGCCAGCAGCCCAACTGGACTAGGTTGGGATGAGCAGTTCTTC. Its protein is CASSPTGLGWDEQFF.

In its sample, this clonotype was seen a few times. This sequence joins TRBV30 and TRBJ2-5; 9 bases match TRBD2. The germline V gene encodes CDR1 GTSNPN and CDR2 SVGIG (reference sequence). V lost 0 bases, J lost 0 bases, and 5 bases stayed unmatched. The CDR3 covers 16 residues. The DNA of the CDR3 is TGTGCCTGGAGTGTAGGACTAGCGCCAAACCAAGAGACCCAGTACTTC. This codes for CAWSVGLAPNQETQYF.

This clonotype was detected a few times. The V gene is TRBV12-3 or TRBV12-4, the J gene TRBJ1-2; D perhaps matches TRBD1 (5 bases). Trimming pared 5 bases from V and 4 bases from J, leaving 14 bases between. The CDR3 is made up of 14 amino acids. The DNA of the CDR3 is TGTGCCAGCAGTCTCGGGACGGAAAGCTATGGCTACACCTTC. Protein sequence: CASSLGTESYGYTF.

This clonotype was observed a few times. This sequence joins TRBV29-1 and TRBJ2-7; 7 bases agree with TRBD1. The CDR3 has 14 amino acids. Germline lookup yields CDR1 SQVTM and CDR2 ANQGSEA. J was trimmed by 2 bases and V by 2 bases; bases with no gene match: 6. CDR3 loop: CSVEKQGSTYEQYF. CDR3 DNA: TGCAGCGTTGAAAAACAGGGGTCTACCTACGAGCAGTACTTC.